This record concerns one T cell receptor beta chain sequence. CDR1 is MGHRA and CDR2 is YSYEKL in the germline V gene. This CDR3 has 16 amino acids. J gave up 8 bases and V 1 base, and 11 bases lay outside the gene matches. The data originate from a study of CD8+ T cells in alopecia areata. After isolation, RNA underwent reverse transcription to generate cDNA as the sequencing template. Assay used: immunoSEQ multiplex PCR; TCRdb lists only in-frame clones, some missing. The sample lists some 180,000 clones, approximately 51% occurring once. Treatment meaning: oral pan-JAK inhibitor, 5-10 mg twice daily.

The chain is built from TRBV4-1 and TRBJ2-4; TRBD1 matches at 7 bases. The origin of this receptor is a human donor with alopecia areata. Sequencing was performed on CD8+ T cells sorted from blood, taken around week 54, from a patient treated with tofacitinib. CDR3 in amino acids: CASSQVGGNSLDIQYF. The CDR3 DNA follows: TGCGCCAGCAGCCAAGTAGGGGGCAATAGCTTAGACATTCAGTACTTC.